The 32 T cell receptor beta chains reported below all come from one sample, sequenced in a study of early T cells in non-severe SARS-CoV-2 infection. TCRdb redid the calling of the 5' RACE reads with MiXCR, one entry per CDR3 protein. The table includes about 48,000 distinct CDR3 sequences, approximately 13% detected once. Sequenced material: whole blood. These TCRs come from an adult who was a healthcare worker with PCR-confirmed SARS-CoV-2 infection or an uninfected control (not recorded which).

The chain is built from TRBV7-9 and TRBJ1-5; D gene uncertain. This CDR3 spans 14 amino acids. Germline-derived CDR1 and CDR2 are SEHNR and FQNEAQ (reference sequence). Trimming shortened V by 1 base and J by 7 bases, and 11 bases separated the two germline ends. The CDR3 sequence is CASSLGRNGQPQHF. The CDR3 nucleotides are TGTGCCAGCAGCTTAGGGCGGAACGGGCAGCCCCAGCATTTT. The variable domain in full, with the rest retrieved from reference TRBV7-9 and TRBJ1-5, is DTGVSQNPRHKITKRGQNVTFRCDPISEHNRLYWYRQTLGQGPEFLTYFQNEAQLEKSRLLSDRFSAERPKGSFSTLEIQRTEQGDSAMYLCASSLGRNGQPQHFGDGTRLSIL.

This clonotype was counted many times. The chain combines TRBV7-2 with TRBJ2-7, with D possibly matching TRBD2 (6 bases). This CDR3 has 15 residues. V was cut by 5 bases and J by 5 bases, with 19 bases left in between. Germline lookup yields CDR1 SGHTA and CDR2 FQGNSA. In DNA, the CDR3 is TGTGCCAGCAGCCAGCCTAGCGCGCGGTGGGACGAGCAGTACTTC. It specifies CASSQPSARWDEQYF.

At least ten counts were recorded for this clonotype. The V and J genes are TRBV7-2 and TRBJ2-1; 7 bases map to TRBD2. V lost 5 bases and J lost 1; bases outside the gene matches: 2. This CDR3 comprises 14 residues. The germline V gene has CDR1 SGHTA and CDR2 FQGNSA. The CDR3 DNA reads TGTGCCAGCAGCCACGGGGGGTCCTACAATGAGCAGTTCTTC. It translates to CASSHGGSYNEQFF.

V is TRBV29-1 and J is TRBJ2-7; D tentatively reads TRBD1 or TRBD2 (5 bases each). The germline gives CDR1 SQVTM, CDR2 ANQGSEA. The CDR3 contains 13 residues. Trimming removed 6 bases from V and 4 bases from J, with 16 bases in between. The CDR3 DNA sequence: TGCAGCGTCGCCGGGACCCCGGGGTACGAGCAGTACTTC. Protein: CSVAGTPGYEQYF.

This clonotype was seen repeatedly, ten times or more. The chain recombines TRBV7-9 with TRBJ2-3; the match to TRBD2 covers 13 bases. The CDR3 covers 17 residues. V lost 4 bases to trimming and J lost 4 bases; unmatched junction nucleotides: 8. Germline CDR1 is SEHNR and CDR2 is FQNEAQ (reference sequence). Here the CDR3 DNA reads TGTGCCAGCAGCTCGCTTACTAGCGGGAGGGCGTCAGATACGCAGTATTTT. Its protein product is CASSSLTSGRASDTQYF. Based on the CDR3 plus reference TRBV7-9 and TRBJ2-3, the full variable domain is DTGVSQNPRHKITKRGQNVTFRCDPISEHNRLYWYRQTLGQGPEFLTYFQNEAQLEKSRLLSDRFSAERPKGSFSTLEIQRTEQGDSAMYLCASSSLTSGRASDTQYFGPGTRLTVL.

This clonotype appeared a single time. The chain joins TRBV4-1 to TRBJ1-4, with D perhaps TRBD1 (6 bases). Germline assignment: CDR1 MGHRA and CDR2 YSYEKL. The CDR3 is 13 amino acids. V lost 5 bases and J lost 5, with 9 bases in between. DNA for the CDR3: TGCGCCAGCAGCAGGGACAAGAATGAAAAACTGTTTTTT. It specifies CASSRDKNEKLFF.

This clonotype has a handful of counts. The chain combines TRBV5-8 with TRBJ2-5; D not certain. Trimming removed 1 base from V and 1 base from J, with 14 bases in between. The CDR3 length is 16 residues. CDR1 and CDR2 (germline): SGHTS, YDEGEE. CDR3 sequence: CASSLFLVVGQETQYF. The CDR3 DNA sequence: TGTGCCAGCAGCTTGTTCCTCGTAGTTGGCCAAGAGACCCAGTACTTC. Filled out from reference TRBV5-8 and TRBJ2-5, the complete variable domain reads EAGVTQSPTHLIKTRGQQATLRCSPISGHTSVYWYQQALGLGLQFLLWYDEGEERNRGNFPPRFSGRQFPNYSSELNVNALELEDSALYLCASSLFLVVGQETQYFGPGTRLLVL.

This clonotype appeared many times. CDR3 nucleotide sequence: TGTGCCAGCAGTTACTCGAGCAACTCCTACGAGCAGTACTTC. It codes for CASSYSSNSYEQYF. V is TRBV6-5 and J is TRBJ2-7, with D unresolved. The V end lost 0 bases, the J end lost 0 bases, and 6 bases lay between the germline ends. The CDR3 totals 14 residues. Germline values: CDR1 MNHEY, CDR2 SVGAGI.

This clonotype occurred many times. The chain couples TRBV28 to TRBJ2-1; no firm D call. CDR1 and CDR2 from the germline V gene are MDHEN and SYDVKM. This CDR3 is built from 12 residues. Between the trimmed V and J ends, which lost 8 bases and 6 bases, there was a span of 11 bases. The CDR3 here is CASEGSVNEQFF. CDR3 in DNA: TGTGCCAGCGAAGGATCCGTCAATGAGCAGTTCTTC.

This clonotype was detected many times. The chain carries TRBV18 and TRBJ2-2; D not resolved. The CDR3 length is 15 residues. V was pared by 1 base and J by 0 bases, with 6 bases between. Germline CDR1 reads KGHSH; CDR2 reads LQKENI. This CDR3 is CASSPQVPNTGELFF. The CDR3, as DNA: TGTGCCAGCTCACCACAAGTACCGAACACCGGGGAGCTGTTTTTT.

The rearrangement links TRBV5-4 to TRBJ1-1; D ambiguous. The CDR3 loop spans 15 amino acids. Germline loops: CDR1 SGHNT, CDR2 YYREEE (reference sequence). With 4 bases removed from V and 1 base from J, the gap between germline ends came to 14 bases. CDR3: CASSLPATENTEAFF. The CDR3 coding sequence is TGTGCCAGCAGCCTGCCGGCGACGGAGAACACTGAAGCTTTCTTT.

This clonotype was detected many times. The V and J genes are TRBV7-3 and TRBJ2-2, with 9 bases that match TRBD2. The CDR3 is made up of 15 amino acids. CDR1 is SGHTA and CDR2 is FQGTGA in the germline V gene. The V gene end was trimmed by 3 bases and the J gene end by 7 bases; junction bases not matched to a gene: 6. CDR3 in amino acids: CASSLGTSLGGELFF. The DNA of the CDR3 is TGTGCCAGCAGCTTGGGGACTAGCCTCGGCGGGGAGCTGTTTTTT.

This clonotype was found a few times. The chain joins TRBV4-1 to TRBJ2-1; D unclear. This CDR3 has 16 residues. CDR1 and CDR2 (germline): MGHRA, YSYEKL. V dropped 4 bases and J dropped 1 base, with 14 bases sitting between them. The CDR3 bases are TGCGCCAGCAGCCCCCTGTCCGGCGGATCCTACAATGAGCAGTTCTTC. The encoded protein is CASSPLSGGSYNEQFF.

This clonotype turned up a few times. J is TRBJ1-6 and V is TRBV6-5, with TRBD1 matching 7 bases. Germline CDR1 MNHEY, CDR2 SVGAGI. There are 16 residues in the CDR3. The trim removed 5 bases at V and 10 bases at J, leaving 14 bases unmatched. The chain's CDR3 is CASSLTGTASSSPLHF. The CDR3 DNA follows: TGTGCCAGCAGTCTTACCGGGACAGCTTCTTCCTCACCCCTCCACTTT.

This clonotype was seen repeatedly, ten times or more. The V and J genes are TRBV7-9 and TRBJ1-1; D is undetermined. Germline V gene data show CDR1 as SEHNR and CDR2 as FQNEAQ (reference sequence). This CDR3 contains 15 residues. The V end was cut by 1 base, the J end by 1 base, with 10 bases between. The CDR3 region has the DNA TGTGCCAGCAGCTTAGAAGGAAAACCGAACACTGAAGCTTTCTTT. Amino acid sequence: CASSLEGKPNTEAFF.

In the case of this clonotype: A much larger clone sits a single nucleotide away, making a read error possible. This chain joins TRBV20-1 and TRBJ1-6; D is ambiguous. Germline CDR1 reads DFQATT; CDR2 reads SNEGSKA (reference sequence). V was trimmed by 0 bases and J by 11 bases, leaving 8 bases between them. The CDR3 is 12 amino acids. The CDR3 DNA is TGCAGTGCTAGAGAGGCGGGTGCACCCCTCCACTTT. Translated, it gives CSAREAGAPLHF.

To note about this clonotype: This may be a read error, as it is one base from a much larger clone. The CDR3, as DNA: TGTGCCAGCAGTTTAAGGGGATCGTATACGCAGTATTTT. Translated, it gives CASSLRGSYTQYF. The chain links TRBV12-3 or TRBV12-4 to TRBJ2-3; D is possibly TRBD1 (5 bases). The CDR3 sequence is 13 residues long. V dropped 2 bases and J dropped 7 bases, with 10 bases sitting between them.

This clonotype has a count of ten or more. V usage is TRBV11-2 and J usage is TRBJ1-1, with no clear D. The germline V and J ends were trimmed by 0 bases and 3 bases, with 5 bases remaining between them. The CDR3 covers 13 residues. The germline V gene has CDR1 SGHAT and CDR2 FQNNGV. The chain's CDR3 is CASSLDGYTEAFF. The CDR3, as DNA: TGTGCCAGCAGCTTAGATGGGTACACTGAAGCTTTCTTT.

This clonotype was counted only a few times. V is TRBV7-9 and J is TRBJ2-3; TRBD2 is a possible D gene (6 bases). With 5 bases removed from V and 7 bases from J, the gap between germline ends came to 16 bases. CDR1 is SEHNR and CDR2 is FQNEAQ in the germline V gene (reference sequence). The CDR3 covers 14 residues. The CDR3 DNA sequence: TGTGCCAGCAGCCCGCGGGACTTCGCGAATACGCAGTATTTT. Translated, it gives CASSPRDFANTQYF.

The chain employs TRBV12-3 or TRBV12-4 and TRBJ2-1; the D gene is possibly TRBD2 (6 bases). This CDR3 region has 15 residues. V dropped 6 bases and J dropped 4 bases, with 16 bases sitting between them. Here the CDR3 reads CASSAGRSLYNEQFF. Written as DNA, the CDR3 is TGTGCCAGCAGCGCGGGGAGGTCCTTATACAATGAGCAGTTCTTC.

This clonotype was counted only a few times. V and J are TRBV7-9 and TRBJ1-5; D is uncertain. Germline lookup yields CDR1 SEHNR and CDR2 FQNEAQ (reference sequence). This CDR3 contains 14 residues. V dropped 6 bases and J dropped 5 bases, with 14 bases sitting between them. CDR3 loop: CASSPDQSYQPQHF. The DNA for the CDR3 is TGTGCCAGCAGTCCAGATCAGAGTTATCAGCCCCAGCATTTT.

This clonotype has ten or more counts. This sequence joins TRBV27 and TRBJ2-5; weak D call: TRBD1 (6 bases). CDR1 and CDR2 (germline): MNHEY, SMNVEV (reference sequence). The V and J ends lost 5 bases and 4 bases respectively, with 17 bases between them. The CDR3 has 15 amino acids. The CDR3 here is CASSDHRVKRETQYF. The CDR3 bases are TGTGCCAGCAGTGACCACAGGGTGAAGAGAGAGACCCAGTACTTC.

This clonotype was seen a handful of times. The chain has TRBV7-6 and TRBJ2-2, with D maybe TRBD2 (6 bases). From germline, CDR1 is SGHVS and CDR2 FNYEAQ. The CDR3 spans 20 residues. Trimming left V 3 bases short and J 0 bases short, with 23 bases between. In DNA form, the CDR3 reads TGTGCCAGCAGCTTTCTTCCCCCGGGTGGCGGGAAAGCGAACACCGGGGAGCTGTTTTTT. Translating gives CASSFLPPGGGKANTGELFF.

CDR3 sequence: CASMSQGAASWGYTF. In DNA, the CDR3 is TGTGCCAGCATGTCCCAGGGGGCTGCGAGCTGGGGCTACACCTTC. The rearrangement links TRBV28 to TRBJ1-2, with 8 bases matching TRBD1. V was pared by 7 bases and J by 8 bases, with 15 bases of the junction left unmatched. CDR3 length: 15 residues. CDR1 and CDR2 from the germline V gene are MDHEN and SYDVKM.

Notes on this clonotype: The junction does not match germline at one end; this may be a read error. The chain recombines TRBV5-1 with TRBJ2-3, with D unclear. The CDR3 has 14 amino acids. The V gene's germline CDR1 is SGHRS and CDR2 YFSETQ. The CDR3 region has the DNA TGCGCCAGCAGTTTGGGGTGGGACACAGATACGCAGTATTTT. Translation gives CASSLGWDTDTQYF.

This clonotype was observed many times. The chain links TRBV7-3 to TRBJ1-4; 7 bases are shared with TRBD1. The germline V gene has CDR1 SGHTA and CDR2 FQGTGA. Trimming took 6 bases from V and 0 from J; bases not matched to a gene: 19. The CDR3 is made up of 20 amino acids. The DNA for the CDR3 is TGTGCCAGCAGATCTTCCAGGGGGGGACCGGAATTTACAACTAATGAAAAACTGTTTTTT. Its protein product is CASRSSRGGPEFTTNEKLFF.

Many counts were recorded for this clonotype. The gene calls are TRBV20-1 and TRBJ1-1, with D maybe TRBD1 (6 bases). V gave up 3 bases and J gave up 1 base, with 6 bases separating them. Germline V gene data show CDR1 as DFQATT and CDR2 as SNEGSKA (reference sequence). The CDR3 consists of 12 residues. The CDR3 sequence: CSASRGNTEAFF. As DNA, the CDR3 is TGCAGTGCTAGCAGGGGGAACACTGAAGCTTTCTTT.

This clonotype occurred many times. V and J are TRBV7-2 and TRBJ2-7; 8 nucleotides align to TRBD1. V dropped 5 bases and J dropped 4; count of bases not matched to a gene: 7. The CDR3 contains 14 residues. Germline CDR1 reads SGHTA; CDR2 reads FQGNSA. CDR3 DNA sequence: TGTGCCAGCAGCAAGGGACAGGCAGGTTACGAGCAGTACTTC. It yields the protein CASSKGQAGYEQYF. Supplemented by reference TRBV7-2 and TRBJ2-7, the full variable domain reads GAGVSQSPSNKVTEKGKDVELRCDPISGHTALYWYRQSLGQGLEFLIYFQGNSAPDKSGLPSDRFSAERTGGSVSTLTIQRTQQEDSAVYLCASSKGQAGYEQYFGPGTRLTVT.

This clonotype occurred a few times. The chain recombines TRBV6-5 with TRBJ2-7, with TRBD1 identical over 9 bases. V gave up 5 bases and J gave up 3 bases; unmatched junction bases: 5. The CDR3 covers 14 residues. Germline V gene sequence: CDR1 MNHEY, CDR2 SVGAGI. The CDR3 bases are TGTGCCAGCAGTCATGGACAGGGGATCTACGAGCAGTACTTC. Protein product: CASSHGQGIYEQYF.

The chain has TRBV7-9 and TRBJ2-1, with D perhaps TRBD1 (6 bases). Looked up from germline, CDR1 is SEHNR and CDR2 is FQNEAQ (reference sequence). The length of the CDR3 is 11 residues. V lost 5 bases to trimming and J lost 13 bases, with 12 bases between them. The CDR3 reads CASSPGQNQFF. The CDR3 DNA reads TGTGCCAGCAGCCCCGGACAGAATCAGTTCTTC.

In this sample, this clonotype turned up many times. The chain uses TRBV4-1 and TRBJ1-2; the D gene is possibly TRBD1 (6 bases). V gave up 5 bases and J gave up 6 bases, with 16 bases separating them. There are 14 residues in the CDR3. Germline CDR1 and CDR2: MGHRA and YSYEKL. The CDR3 bases are TGCGCCAGCAGCGATAGGACAGAAACGCATGGCTACACCTTC. Translation: CASSDRTETHGYTF.

This clonotype was seen only a few times. V is TRBV7-9 and J is TRBJ2-5; D gene uncertain. Germline lookup yields CDR1 SEHNR and CDR2 FQNEAQ (reference sequence). V was pared by 5 bases and J by 3 bases, with 7 bases between. The CDR3 sequence is 12 residues long. DNA for the CDR3: TGTGCCAGCAGCCTTACCGAAGAGACCCAGTACTTC. It encodes CASSLTEETQYF.